The rows below give T cell receptor beta chains drawn from one sample of a study of vaccination and CD4 T cells after COVID-19. What these receptors recognize is not known. TCRdb redid the calling of the PCR reads with MiXCR, one entry per CDR3 protein. Here the sample spans over 10,000 distinct CDR3 sequences, roughly 54% being singletons. Sample: CD4+ T cells from blood, cultured in vitro. The source of these receptors is a human donor who had recovered from COVID-19. CDR3s include the opening cysteine and the closing phenylalanine or tryptophan. D genes are given only for firm matches. Part of the rows lack a size; the others show once, few, many or a class for expanded clones.

clone_size: few
v_call: TRBV12-3/TRBV12-4
d_call: TRBD1
j_call: TRBJ1-5
cdr3_nt: TGTGCCAGCAGTACCCACACAGGGGCCAATCAGCCCCAGCATTTT
cdr3_aa: CASSTHTGANQPQHF

clone_size: .
v_call: TRBV6-1
d_call: TRBD1
j_call: TRBJ1-4
cdr3_nt: TGTGCCAGCAGCAGGACAGGGTTGGGTGATGAAAAACTGTTTTTT
cdr3_aa: CASSRTGLGDEKLFF

clone_size: .
v_call: TRBV6-1
d_call: TRBD2
j_call: TRBJ2-6
cdr3_nt: TGTGCCAGCAGCACGGGGGGGGCTGGGGCCAACGTCCTGACTTTC
cdr3_aa: CASSTGGAGANVLTF

clone_size: .
v_call: TRBV20-1
d_call: .
j_call: TRBJ2-3
cdr3_nt: TGCAGTGCCGTGGCCGTCAGCACAGATACGCAGTATTTT
cdr3_aa: CSAVAVSTDTQYF

clone_size: .
v_call: TRBV18
d_call: .
j_call: TRBJ2-1
cdr3_nt: TGTGCCAGCTCACCAGGGCGGGTGCCTAATGAGCAGTTCTTC
cdr3_aa: CASSPGRVPNEQFF

clone_size: .
v_call: TRBV19
d_call: TRBD2
j_call: TRBJ2-3
cdr3_nt: TGTGCCAGTAGTATAGCTTCGACTAGCGGTAGCACAGATACGCAGTATTTT
cdr3_aa: CASSIASTSGSTDTQYF

clone_size: .
v_call: TRBV28
d_call: .
j_call: TRBJ1-2
cdr3_nt: TGTGCCAGCAGAACTACGGGACTGATCTATGGCTACACCTTC
cdr3_aa: CASRTTGLIYGYTF

clone_size: few
v_call: TRBV6-1
d_call: TRBD1
j_call: TRBJ1-2
cdr3_nt: TGTGCCAGCAGTCAATTAGACAGGGGGAATAACAACTATGGCTACACCTTC
cdr3_aa: CASSQLDRGNNNYGYTF

clone_size: .
v_call: TRBV20-1
d_call: TRBD2
j_call: TRBJ2-7
cdr3_nt: TGCAGTGCTAGAGATCTTAGGGCTAGCGGAGACTACGAGCAGTACTTC
cdr3_aa: CSARDLRASGDYEQYF

clone_size: .
v_call: TRBV20-1
d_call: TRBD1
j_call: TRBJ1-1
cdr3_nt: TGCAGTGCTAGAGATCGACAGGGCTACACTGAAGCTTTCTTT
cdr3_aa: CSARDRQGYTEAFF

clone_size: few
v_call: TRBV27
d_call: TRBD1
j_call: TRBJ1-6
cdr3_nt: TGTGCCAGCAGTAGGACAGGACCAGGGAACTTTGGACCTTCCTATAATTCACCCCTCCACTTT
cdr3_aa: CASSRTGPGNFGPSYNSPLHF

clone_size: .
v_call: TRBV7-9
d_call: TRBD1
j_call: TRBJ1-2
cdr3_nt: TGTGCCAGCAGCTTTATATGGGTAACAGGGGGTTCCGACTATGGCTACACCTTC
cdr3_aa: CASSFIWVTGGSDYGYTF

clone_size: .
v_call: TRBV4-1
d_call: TRBD2
j_call: TRBJ2-3
cdr3_nt: TGCGCCAGCAGCCAAGGGGGGACGGGCGGGAGGTTGGGAGATACGCAGTATTTT
cdr3_aa: CASSQGGTGGRLGDTQYF

clone_size: few
v_call: TRBV7-2
d_call: .
j_call: TRBJ2-3
cdr3_nt: TGTGCCAGCAGCTTGGGCGAGAGGTCTAGCACAGATACGCAGTATTTT
cdr3_aa: CASSLGERSSTDTQYF

clone_size: .
v_call: TRBV20-1
d_call: TRBD2
j_call: TRBJ2-5
cdr3_nt: TGCAGTGGGTCAGGGCCCCTAGCGGGAGGGCCCGAGGAGACCCAGTACTTC
cdr3_aa: CSGSGPLAGGPEETQYF

clone_size: .
v_call: TRBV20-1
d_call: .
j_call: TRBJ2-7
cdr3_nt: TGCAGTGCTAGAGGTCAGGGATTTTACGAGCAGTACTTC
cdr3_aa: CSARGQGFYEQYF

clone_size: .
v_call: TRBV7-3
d_call: .
j_call: TRBJ2-3
cdr3_nt: TGTGCCAGCAGCTTAGGGCAGGGCACAGATACGCAGTATTTT
cdr3_aa: CASSLGQGTDTQYF

clone_size: few
v_call: TRBV7-8
d_call: .
j_call: TRBJ1-3
cdr3_nt: TGTGCCAGCAGCTTAGCGCCCACAGATTCTGGAAACACCATATATTTT
cdr3_aa: CASSLAPTDSGNTIYF

clone_size: .
v_call: TRBV19
d_call: TRBD1
j_call: TRBJ1-2
cdr3_nt: TGTGCCAGTAGTTGGACAGGGAACTATGGCTACACCTTC
cdr3_aa: CASSWTGNYGYTF

clone_size: .
v_call: TRBV19
d_call: .
j_call: TRBJ1-1
cdr3_nt: TGTGCCAGTAGTACCGACCCCGGGGGCGTTGGGGGTAACACTGAAGCTTTCTTT
cdr3_aa: CASSTDPGGVGGNTEAFF

clone_size: .
v_call: TRBV27
d_call: .
j_call: TRBJ1-2
cdr3_nt: TGTGCCAGCAGTTTATCGCCCGGCCCCCAATATGGCTACACCTTC
cdr3_aa: CASSLSPGPQYGYTF

clone_size: .
v_call: TRBV10-3
d_call: .
j_call: TRBJ1-2
cdr3_nt: TGTGCCATCAGTGAGTCTGGCCCTCGGTGGGGCTACACCTTC
cdr3_aa: CAISESGPRWGYTF

clone_size: .
v_call: TRBV20-1
d_call: .
j_call: TRBJ2-7
cdr3_nt: TGCAGTGCTAGGGGGGTTCTGGGCTACGAGCAGTACTTC
cdr3_aa: CSARGVLGYEQYF

clone_size: few
v_call: TRBV6-1
d_call: .
j_call: TRBJ1-2
cdr3_nt: TGTGCCAGCAGGCTATCCGGTGGGGGCTACACCTTC
cdr3_aa: CASRLSGGGYTF

clone_size: .
v_call: TRBV5-7
d_call: .
j_call: TRBJ2-3
cdr3_nt: TGTGCCAGCATCCTTGTTGACCCCAGACTCAGGGCAGATACGCAGTATTTT
cdr3_aa: CASILVDPRLRADTQYF

clone_size: few
v_call: TRBV6-2/TRBV6-3
d_call: .
j_call: TRBJ1-1
cdr3_nt: TGTGCCAGCAGTGATAGGTCAGGCGGGACTGAAGCTTTCTTT
cdr3_aa: CASSDRSGGTEAFF

clone_size: .
v_call: TRBV10-3
d_call: .
j_call: TRBJ2-5
cdr3_nt: TGTGCCATCAGGGCAGTGGCAGGGGAGGAAGAGACCCAGTACTTC
cdr3_aa: CAIRAVAGEEETQYF

clone_size: .
v_call: TRBV20-1
d_call: .
j_call: TRBJ1-6
cdr3_nt: TGCAGTGCTTCGCCGGGGGCCTCCTATAATTCACCCCTCCACTTT
cdr3_aa: CSASPGASYNSPLHF

clone_size: .
v_call: TRBV6-1
d_call: TRBD1
j_call: TRBJ1-1
cdr3_nt: TGTGCCAGCAGCCGGGACAGGGAAGCTTTCTTT
cdr3_aa: CASSRDREAFF

clone_size: .
v_call: TRBV15
d_call: .
j_call: TRBJ1-2
cdr3_nt: TGTGCCACCAGCAGAGACAGGATGGGGGGCTATGGCTACACCTTC
cdr3_aa: CATSRDRMGGYGYTF

clone_size: .
v_call: TRBV12-3/TRBV12-4
d_call: .
j_call: TRBJ1-1
cdr3_nt: TGTGCCAGCAGTTCAAACCGGAACACTGAAGCTTTCTTT
cdr3_aa: CASSSNRNTEAFF

clone_size: .
v_call: TRBV28
d_call: .
j_call: TRBJ1-2
cdr3_nt: TGTGCCAGCAGTTTAAATGACGCACGTGGCTACACCTTC
cdr3_aa: CASSLNDARGYTF